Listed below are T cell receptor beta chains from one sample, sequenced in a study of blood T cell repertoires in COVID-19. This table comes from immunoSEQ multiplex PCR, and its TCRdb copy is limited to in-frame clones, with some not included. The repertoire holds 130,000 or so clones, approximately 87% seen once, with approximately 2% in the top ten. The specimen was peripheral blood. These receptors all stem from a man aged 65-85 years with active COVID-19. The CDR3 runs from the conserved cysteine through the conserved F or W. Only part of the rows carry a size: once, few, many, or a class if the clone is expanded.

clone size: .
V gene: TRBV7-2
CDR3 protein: CASSPTGDYYGYTF

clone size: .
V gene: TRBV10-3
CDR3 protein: CAIKENNEQFF

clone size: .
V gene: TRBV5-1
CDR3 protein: CASQKASGNTGELFF

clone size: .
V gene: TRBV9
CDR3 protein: CASSPLGGTTDTQYF

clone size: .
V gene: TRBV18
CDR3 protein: CASSPDRTLDEQFF

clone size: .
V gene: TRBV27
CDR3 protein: CATPTNSSYEQYF

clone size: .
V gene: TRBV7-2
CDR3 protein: CASSFRIGDEQFF

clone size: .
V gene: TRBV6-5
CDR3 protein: CASTTGGRHEQYF

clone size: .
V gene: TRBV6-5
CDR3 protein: CASRRGRDVTGELFF

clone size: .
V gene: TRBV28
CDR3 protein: CASSFGNTEAFF

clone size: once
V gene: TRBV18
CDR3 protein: CASSPSFYNEQFF

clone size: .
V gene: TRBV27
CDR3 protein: CASSWTGRELFF

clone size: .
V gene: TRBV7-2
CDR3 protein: CASSLTGGNIQYF

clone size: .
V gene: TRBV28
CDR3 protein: CASSMGQGEGTQYF

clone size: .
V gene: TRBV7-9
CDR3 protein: CASSLGTSGVTDTQYF

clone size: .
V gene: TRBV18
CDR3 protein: CASSLRGLNTEAFF

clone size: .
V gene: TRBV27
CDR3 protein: CASSPRTSPPITDTQYF

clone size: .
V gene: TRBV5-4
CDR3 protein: CASSPGTLPGELFF

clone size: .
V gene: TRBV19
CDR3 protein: CASSIYGGGTEAFF

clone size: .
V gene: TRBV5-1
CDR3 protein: CASSSATGDGYTF

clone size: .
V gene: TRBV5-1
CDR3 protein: CASSLGASRNTEAFF

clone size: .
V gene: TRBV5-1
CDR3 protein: CASSFGQGGENTEAFF

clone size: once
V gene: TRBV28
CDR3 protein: CASSTSGITGELFF

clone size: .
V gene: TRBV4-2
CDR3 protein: CASSQDRAGNTIYF

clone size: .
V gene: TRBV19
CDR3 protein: CASSPPGATNEKLFF

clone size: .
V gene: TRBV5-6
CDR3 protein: CASSLNGQGTDTQYF

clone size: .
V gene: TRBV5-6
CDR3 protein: CASSLGLAGSGTGELFF

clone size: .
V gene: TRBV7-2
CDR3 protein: CASSQGLAGETEQFF

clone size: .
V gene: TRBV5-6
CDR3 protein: CASSELGQGGDTQYF

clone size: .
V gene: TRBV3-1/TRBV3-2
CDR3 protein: CASSPGGGVWNEQFF

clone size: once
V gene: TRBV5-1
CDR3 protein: CASSLYMGATDEQFF

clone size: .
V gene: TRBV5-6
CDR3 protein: CASSFSGIVYEQYF

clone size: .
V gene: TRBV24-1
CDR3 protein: CATSDTGTGSYEQYF

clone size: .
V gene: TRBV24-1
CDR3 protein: CATSDTGGSTSGANVLTF

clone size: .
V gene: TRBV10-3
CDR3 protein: CAITSGTSGSREQFF

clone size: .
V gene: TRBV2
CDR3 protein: CASVPRDRGIDEQFF

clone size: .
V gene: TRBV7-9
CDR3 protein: CASSSRQGASEKLFF

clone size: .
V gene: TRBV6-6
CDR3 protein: CASRTLSGTGDQPQHF

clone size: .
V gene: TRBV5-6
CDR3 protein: CASSRLAPGTDTQYF

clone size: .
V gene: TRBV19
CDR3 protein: CASQSRDRPYEQYF

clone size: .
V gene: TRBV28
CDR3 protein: CASSLASLQGGNTEAFF

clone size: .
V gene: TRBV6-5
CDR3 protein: CASRPSGSYEQYF

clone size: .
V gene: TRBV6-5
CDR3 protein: CASKPGGEADTQYF

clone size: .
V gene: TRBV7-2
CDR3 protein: CASSRGTSGRWETQYF

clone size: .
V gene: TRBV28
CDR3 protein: CASSLIRGTQTQYF

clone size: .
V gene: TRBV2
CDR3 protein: CASSEGQSTYEQYF

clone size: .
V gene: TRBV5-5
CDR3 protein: CASSSLVGGYEQYF

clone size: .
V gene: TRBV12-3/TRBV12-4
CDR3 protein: CASSLGGGTEAFF

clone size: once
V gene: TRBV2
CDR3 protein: CASSVTVLYGYTF